This TCR beta chain was documented in a study of blood T cell repertoires in COVID-19. Across the whole study: COVID-19 samples, acute and convalescent, were from the United States, Italy and Spain. Nucleic acid was either cDNA or gDNA, and it came from T cells, B-cell-depleted T cells, or PBMCs.

Per the original methods: Amplification from reference gene primers served as the basis for estimated nucleated cell counts. Clones were sequenced by immunoSEQ multiplex PCR, and TCRdb holds only the in-frame ones, with some missing. V and J calls and clone size are copied from that table; D and trimming were computed from the DNA. The sample shows 200,000 to 300,000 clones, around 88% of them seen only once. Deletions cut 2 bases from V and 5 bases from J, with 9 bases between. This CDR3 has 14 residues. CDR1 is SGHAT and CDR2 is FQNNGV in the germline V gene. The clonotype originates from a woman aged 40-49 years with acute COVID-19. The chain combines TRBV11-2 with TRBJ2-2; D is possibly TRBD2 (5 bases). The sample was PBMCs or T cells enriched from blood (not recorded which). The DNA of the CDR3 is TGTGCCAGCAGCTTACTCCCGGGGACCGGGGAGCTGTTTTTT. Amino acids: CASSLLPGTGELFF.